This record looks at one T cell receptor (beta chain) sequence and its context. The antigen is not known. Sequencing was performed with immunoSEQ multiplex PCR; in TCRdb, only in-frame clones are kept and a portion is missing. The sample yields 150,000 to 200,000 clones, roughly 84% seen once. This entry comes from a study of cytomegalovirus exposure and HLA in healthy donors. On the study more broadly: Later analysis reported that the roughly 120 validation repertoires shared the platform of the roughly 700 first-cohort repertoires. Points from the study as a whole: Three CMV-associated chains proved CMV antigen-specific in vitro. Cytomegalovirus-associated status was assigned to about 180 TCR beta chains. With high specificity and sensitivity, the classifier reportedly diagnosed cytomegalovirus status.

V lost 2 bases and J lost 5, with 12 bases in between. The CDR3 sequence is 14 residues long. Germline loops: CDR1 SGHTA, CDR2 FQGNSA. The chain joins TRBV7-2 to TRBJ1-1; perhaps TRBD1 as D (5 bases). The receptor comes from a woman aged 25-40 years in good health and CMV-seropositive. The sequencing sample was made of PBMCs. The CDR3 reads CASSLYGRGTEAFF. The DNA of the CDR3 is TGTGCCAGCAGCTTATATGGGCGGGGGACTGAAGCTTTCTTT.